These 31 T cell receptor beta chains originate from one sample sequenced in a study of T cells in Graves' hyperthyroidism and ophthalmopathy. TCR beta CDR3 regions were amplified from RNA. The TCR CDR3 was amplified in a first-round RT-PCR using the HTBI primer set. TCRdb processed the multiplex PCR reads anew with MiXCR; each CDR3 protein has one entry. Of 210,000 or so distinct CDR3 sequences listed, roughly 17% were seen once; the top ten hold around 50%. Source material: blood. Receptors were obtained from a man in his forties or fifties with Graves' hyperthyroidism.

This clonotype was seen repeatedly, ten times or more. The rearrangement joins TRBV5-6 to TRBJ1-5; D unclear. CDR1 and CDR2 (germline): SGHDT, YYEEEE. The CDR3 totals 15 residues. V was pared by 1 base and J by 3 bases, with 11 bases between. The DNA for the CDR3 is TGTGCCAGCAGCTTGCTGGGGATTGACAATCAGCCCCAGCATTTT. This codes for CASSLLGIDNQPQHF. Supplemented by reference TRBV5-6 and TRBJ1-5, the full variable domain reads DAGVTQSPTHLIKTRGQQVTLRCSPKSGHDTVSWYQQALGQGPQFIFQYYEEEERQRGNFPDRFSGHQFPNYSSELNVNALLLGDSALYLCASSLLGIDNQPQHFGDGTRLSIL.

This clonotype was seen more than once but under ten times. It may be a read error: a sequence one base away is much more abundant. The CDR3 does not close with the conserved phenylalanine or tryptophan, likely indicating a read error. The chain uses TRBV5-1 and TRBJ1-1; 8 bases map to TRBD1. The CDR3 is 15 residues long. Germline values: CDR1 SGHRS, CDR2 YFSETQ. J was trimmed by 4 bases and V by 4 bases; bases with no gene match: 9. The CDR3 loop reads CASSHPDRGVTEAFL. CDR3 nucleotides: TGCGCCAGCAGCCACCCCGACAGGGGAGTCACTGAAGCTTTCCTT.

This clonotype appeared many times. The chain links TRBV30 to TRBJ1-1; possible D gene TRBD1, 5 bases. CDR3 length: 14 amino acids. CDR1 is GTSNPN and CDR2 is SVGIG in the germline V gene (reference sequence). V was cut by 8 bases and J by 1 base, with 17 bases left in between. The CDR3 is CAGTRGGWNTEAFF. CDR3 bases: TGTGCCGGCACTAGGGGAGGTTGGAACACTGAAGCTTTCTTT.

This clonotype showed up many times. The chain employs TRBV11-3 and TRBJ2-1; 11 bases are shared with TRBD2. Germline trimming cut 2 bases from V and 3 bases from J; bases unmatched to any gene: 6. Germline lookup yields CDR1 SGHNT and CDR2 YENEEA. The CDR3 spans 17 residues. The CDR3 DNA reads TGTGCCAGCAGCTTACGTGGGACTAGCGGATTCTACAATGAGCAGTTCTTC. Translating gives CASSLRGTSGFYNEQFF. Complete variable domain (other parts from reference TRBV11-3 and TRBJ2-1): EAGVVQSPRYKIIEKKQPVAFWCNPISGHNTLYWYLQNLGQGPELLIRYENEEAVDDSQLPKDRFSAERLKGVDSTLKIQPAELGDSAVYLCASSLRGTSGFYNEQFFGPGTRLTVL.

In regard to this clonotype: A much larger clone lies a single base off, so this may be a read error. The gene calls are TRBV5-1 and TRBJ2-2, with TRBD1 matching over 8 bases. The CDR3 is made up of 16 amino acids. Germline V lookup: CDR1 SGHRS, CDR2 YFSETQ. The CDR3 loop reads CASSLGQGMSTGGLFF. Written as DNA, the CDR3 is TGCGCCAGCAGCTTGGGACAGGGGATGAGTACCGGGGGGCTGTTTTTT. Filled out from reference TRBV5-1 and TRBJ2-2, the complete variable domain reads KAGVTQTPRYLIKTRGQQVTLSCSPISGHRSVSWYQQTPGQGLQFLFEYFSETQRNKGNFPGRFSGRQFSNSRSEMNVSTLELGDSALYLCASSLGQGMSTGGLFFGEGSRLTVL.

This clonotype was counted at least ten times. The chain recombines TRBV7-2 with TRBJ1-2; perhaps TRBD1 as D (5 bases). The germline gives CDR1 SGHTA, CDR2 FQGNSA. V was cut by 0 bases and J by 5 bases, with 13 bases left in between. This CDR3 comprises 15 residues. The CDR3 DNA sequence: TGTGCCAGCAGCTTAGCTGCGCAGGGTGGATATGGCTACACCTTC. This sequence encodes CASSLAAQGGYGYTF.

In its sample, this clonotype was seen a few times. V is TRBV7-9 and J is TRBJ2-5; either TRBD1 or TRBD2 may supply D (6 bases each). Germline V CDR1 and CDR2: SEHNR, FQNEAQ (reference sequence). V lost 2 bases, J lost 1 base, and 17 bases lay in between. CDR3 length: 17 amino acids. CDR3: CASSLSEVSGAQETQYF. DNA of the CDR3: TGTGCCAGCAGCTTAAGTGAAGTTTCGGGGGCCCAAGAGACCCAGTACTTC.

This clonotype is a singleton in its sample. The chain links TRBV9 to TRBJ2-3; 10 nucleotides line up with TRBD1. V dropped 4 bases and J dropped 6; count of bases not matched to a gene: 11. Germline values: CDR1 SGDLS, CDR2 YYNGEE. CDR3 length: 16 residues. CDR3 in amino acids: CASSYTGTGVSDTQYF. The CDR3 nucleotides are TGTGCCAGCAGCTACACCGGGACAGGGGTCTCGGATACGCAGTATTTT.

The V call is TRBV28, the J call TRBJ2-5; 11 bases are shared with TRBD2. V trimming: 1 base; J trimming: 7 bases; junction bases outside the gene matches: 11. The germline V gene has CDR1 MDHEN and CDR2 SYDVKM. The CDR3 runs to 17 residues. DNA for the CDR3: TGTGCCAGCAGTTTATTAGCGGGAGGGCCAATTGACGGGACCCAGTACTTC. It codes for CASSLLAGGPIDGTQYF.

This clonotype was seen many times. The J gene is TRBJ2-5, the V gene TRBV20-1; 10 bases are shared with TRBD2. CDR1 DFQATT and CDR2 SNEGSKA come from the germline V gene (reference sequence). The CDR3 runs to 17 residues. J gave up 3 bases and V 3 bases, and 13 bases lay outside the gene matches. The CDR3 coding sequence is TGCAGTGCTAGTAAGGTAGCGGGAGGCATGGGTAAAGAGACCCAGTACTTC. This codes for CSASKVAGGMGKETQYF.

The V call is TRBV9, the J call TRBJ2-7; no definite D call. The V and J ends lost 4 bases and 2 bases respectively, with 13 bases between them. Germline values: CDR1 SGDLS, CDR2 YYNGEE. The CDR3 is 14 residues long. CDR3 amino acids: CASSSGQVTYEQYF. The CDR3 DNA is TGTGCCAGCAGCTCAGGCCAGGTTACCTACGAGCAGTACTTC.

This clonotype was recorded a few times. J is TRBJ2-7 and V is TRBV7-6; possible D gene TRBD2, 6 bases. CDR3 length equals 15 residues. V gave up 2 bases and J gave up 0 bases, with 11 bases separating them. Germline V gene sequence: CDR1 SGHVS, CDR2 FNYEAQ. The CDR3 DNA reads TGTGCCAGCAGCTTAAACCGGGAGTTCTCCTACGAGCAGTACTTC. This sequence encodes CASSLNREFSYEQYF.

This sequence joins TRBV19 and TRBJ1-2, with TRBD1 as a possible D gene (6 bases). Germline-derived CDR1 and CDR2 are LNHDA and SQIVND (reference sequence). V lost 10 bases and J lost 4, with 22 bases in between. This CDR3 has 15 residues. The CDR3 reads CATKDSISPFYGYTF. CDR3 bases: TGTGCCACCAAGGACAGCATCTCTCCCTTCTATGGCTACACCTTC. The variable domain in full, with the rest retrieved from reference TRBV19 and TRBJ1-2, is DGGITQSPKYLFRKEGQNVTLSCEQNLNHDAMYWYRQDPGQGLRLIYYSQIVNDFQKGDIAEGYSVSREKKESFPLTVTSAQKNPTAFYLCATKDSISPFYGYTFGSGTRLTVV.

DNA of the CDR3: TGTGCCACCCAAAGCTCTGGAAACACCATATATTTT. Its translation is CATQSSGNTIYF. The chain employs TRBV10-3 and TRBJ1-3; D call uncertain. Trimming took 10 bases from V and 0 from J, leaving 7 bases between them. Germline V gene data show CDR1 as ENHRY and CDR2 as SYGVKD. The length of the CDR3 is 12 residues.

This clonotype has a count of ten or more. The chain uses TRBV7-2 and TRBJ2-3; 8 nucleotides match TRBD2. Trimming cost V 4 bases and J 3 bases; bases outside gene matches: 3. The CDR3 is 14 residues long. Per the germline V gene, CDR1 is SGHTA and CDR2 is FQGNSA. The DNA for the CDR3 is TGTGCCAGCAGCTCGGGACTAGTGACAGATACGCAGTATTTT. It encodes CASSSGLVTDTQYF.

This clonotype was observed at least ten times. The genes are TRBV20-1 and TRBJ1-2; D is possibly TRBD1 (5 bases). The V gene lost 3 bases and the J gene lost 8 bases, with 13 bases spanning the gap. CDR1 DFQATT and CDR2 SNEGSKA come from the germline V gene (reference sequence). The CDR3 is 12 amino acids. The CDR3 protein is CSARVGVLGYTF. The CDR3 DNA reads TGCAGTGCTAGGGTAGGGGTTTTAGGCTACACCTTC.

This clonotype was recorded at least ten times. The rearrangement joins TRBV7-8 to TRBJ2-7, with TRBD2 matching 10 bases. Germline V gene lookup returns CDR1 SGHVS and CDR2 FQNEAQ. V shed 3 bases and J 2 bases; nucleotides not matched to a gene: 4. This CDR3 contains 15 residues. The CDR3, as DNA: TGTGCCAGCAGCTTTGATAGCGGGAGGACCTACGAGCAGTACTTC. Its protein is CASSFDSGRTYEQYF.

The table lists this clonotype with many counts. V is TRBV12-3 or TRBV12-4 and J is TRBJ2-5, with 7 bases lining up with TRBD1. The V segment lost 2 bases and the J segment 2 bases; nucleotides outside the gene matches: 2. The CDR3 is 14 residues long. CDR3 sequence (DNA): TGTGCCAGCAGTTTAAGGGGACAGCAAGAGACCCAGTACTTC. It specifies CASSLRGQQETQYF.

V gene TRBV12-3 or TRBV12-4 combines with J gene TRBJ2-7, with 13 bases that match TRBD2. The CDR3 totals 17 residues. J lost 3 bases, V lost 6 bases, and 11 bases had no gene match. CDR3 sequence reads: CASSSATSGRWFYEQYF. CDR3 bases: TGTGCCAGCAGCTCCGCGACTAGCGGGAGGTGGTTCTACGAGCAGTACTTC.

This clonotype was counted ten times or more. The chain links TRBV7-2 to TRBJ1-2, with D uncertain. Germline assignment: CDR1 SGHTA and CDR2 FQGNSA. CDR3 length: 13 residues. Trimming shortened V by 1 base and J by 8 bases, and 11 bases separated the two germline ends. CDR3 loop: CASSLGAGGGYTF. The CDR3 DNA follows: TGTGCCAGCAGCTTAGGCGCAGGCGGAGGCTACACCTTC.

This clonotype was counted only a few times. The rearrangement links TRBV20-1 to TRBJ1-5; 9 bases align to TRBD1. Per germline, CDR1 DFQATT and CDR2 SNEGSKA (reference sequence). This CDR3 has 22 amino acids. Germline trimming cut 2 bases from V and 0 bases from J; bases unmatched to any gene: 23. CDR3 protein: CSARTKGWDRVRATYSNQPQHF. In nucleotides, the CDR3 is TGCAGTGCTAGAACTAAAGGTTGGGACAGGGTAAGGGCGACCTATAGCAATCAGCCCCAGCATTTT.

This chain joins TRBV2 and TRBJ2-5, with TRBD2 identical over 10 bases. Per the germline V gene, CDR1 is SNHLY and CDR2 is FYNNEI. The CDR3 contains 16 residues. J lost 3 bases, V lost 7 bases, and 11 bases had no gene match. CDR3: CASTRWGTSAEETQYF. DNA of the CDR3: TGTGCCAGCACCAGGTGGGGGACTAGCGCAGAAGAGACCCAGTACTTC.

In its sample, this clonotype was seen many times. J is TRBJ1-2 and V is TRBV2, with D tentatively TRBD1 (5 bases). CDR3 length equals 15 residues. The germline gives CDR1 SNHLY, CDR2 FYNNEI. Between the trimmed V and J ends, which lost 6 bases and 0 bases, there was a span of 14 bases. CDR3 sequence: CASSFRVSPNYGYTF. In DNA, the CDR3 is TGTGCCAGCAGCTTCAGGGTATCCCCTAACTATGGCTACACCTTC.

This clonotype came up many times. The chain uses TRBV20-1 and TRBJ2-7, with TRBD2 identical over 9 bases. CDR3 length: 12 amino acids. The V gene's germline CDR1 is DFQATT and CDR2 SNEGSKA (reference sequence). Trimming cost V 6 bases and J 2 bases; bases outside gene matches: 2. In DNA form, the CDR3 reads TGCAGTGCCCCTAGCGGGACCTACGAGCAGTACTTC. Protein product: CSAPSGTYEQYF.

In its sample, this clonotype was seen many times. Here the CDR3 reads CASSGLGQVGNTIYF. The CDR3 DNA reads TGTGCCAGCAGTGGGCTGGGACAGGTCGGAAACACCATATATTTT. The chain is built from TRBV2 and TRBJ1-3; 8 bases line up with TRBD1. The J segment lost 4 bases and the V segment lost 4 bases, leaving 6 bases of the junction unmatched. CDR1 SNHLY and CDR2 FYNNEI come from the germline V gene. This CDR3 region has 15 residues.

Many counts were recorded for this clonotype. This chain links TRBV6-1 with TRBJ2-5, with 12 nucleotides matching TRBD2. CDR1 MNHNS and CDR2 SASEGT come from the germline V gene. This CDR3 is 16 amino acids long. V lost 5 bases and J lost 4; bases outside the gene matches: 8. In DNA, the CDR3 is TGTGCCAGCAGTAATAGACTAGCGGGAGCTTCAGAGACCCAGTACTTC. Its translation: CASSNRLAGASETQYF.

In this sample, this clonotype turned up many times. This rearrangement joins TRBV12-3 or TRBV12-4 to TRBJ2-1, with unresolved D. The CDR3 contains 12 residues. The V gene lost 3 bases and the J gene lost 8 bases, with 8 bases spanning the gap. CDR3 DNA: TGTGCCAGCAGTTTTACGGGCCATGAGCAGTTCTTC. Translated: CASSFTGHEQFF.

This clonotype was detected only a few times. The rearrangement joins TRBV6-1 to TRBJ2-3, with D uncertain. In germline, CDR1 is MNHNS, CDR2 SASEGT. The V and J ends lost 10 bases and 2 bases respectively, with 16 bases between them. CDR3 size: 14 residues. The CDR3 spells CATTDISDTDTQYF. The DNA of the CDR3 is TGTGCCACCACGGATATCAGCGACACAGATACGCAGTATTTT.

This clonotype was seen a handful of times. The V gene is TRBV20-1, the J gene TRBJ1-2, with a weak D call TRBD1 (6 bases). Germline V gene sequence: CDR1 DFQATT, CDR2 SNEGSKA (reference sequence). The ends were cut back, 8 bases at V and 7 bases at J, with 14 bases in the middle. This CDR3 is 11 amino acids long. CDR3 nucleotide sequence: TGCAGTACTGGGACAAGGTTTGGCTACACCTTC. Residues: CSTGTRFGYTF.

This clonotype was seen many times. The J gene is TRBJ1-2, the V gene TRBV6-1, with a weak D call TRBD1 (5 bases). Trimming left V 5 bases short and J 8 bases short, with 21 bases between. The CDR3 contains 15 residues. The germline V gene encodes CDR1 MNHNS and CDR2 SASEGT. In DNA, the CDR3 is TGTGCCAGCAGTCCCACCCCCGGGAGCCGGGGGGGCTACACCTTC. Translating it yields CASSPTPGSRGGYTF.

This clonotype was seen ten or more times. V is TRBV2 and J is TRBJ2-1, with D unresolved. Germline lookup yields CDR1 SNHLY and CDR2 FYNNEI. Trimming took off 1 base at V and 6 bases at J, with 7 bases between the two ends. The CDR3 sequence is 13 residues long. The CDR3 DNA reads TGTGCCAGCAGTGAAGGACTCTTCAATGAGCAGTTCTTC. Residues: CASSEGLFNEQFF. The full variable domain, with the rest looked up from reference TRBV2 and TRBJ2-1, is EPEVTQTPSHQVTQMGQEVILRCVPISNHLYFYWYRQILGQKVEFLVSFYNNEISEKSEIFDDQFSVERPDGSNFTLKIRSTKLEDSAMYFCASSEGLFNEQFFGPGTRLTVL.